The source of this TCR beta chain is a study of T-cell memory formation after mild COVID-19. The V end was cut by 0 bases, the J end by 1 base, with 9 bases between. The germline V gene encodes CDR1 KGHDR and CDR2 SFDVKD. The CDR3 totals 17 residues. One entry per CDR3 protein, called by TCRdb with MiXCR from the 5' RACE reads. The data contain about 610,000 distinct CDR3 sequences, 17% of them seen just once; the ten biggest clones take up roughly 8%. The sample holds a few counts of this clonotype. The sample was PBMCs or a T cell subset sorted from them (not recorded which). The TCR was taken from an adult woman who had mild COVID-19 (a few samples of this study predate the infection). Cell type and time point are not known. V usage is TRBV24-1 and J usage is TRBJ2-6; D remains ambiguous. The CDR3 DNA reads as TGTGCCACCAGTGATTTGCGCAGTCCGTCTGGGGCCAACGTCCTGACTTTC. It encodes CATSDLRSPSGANVLTF.